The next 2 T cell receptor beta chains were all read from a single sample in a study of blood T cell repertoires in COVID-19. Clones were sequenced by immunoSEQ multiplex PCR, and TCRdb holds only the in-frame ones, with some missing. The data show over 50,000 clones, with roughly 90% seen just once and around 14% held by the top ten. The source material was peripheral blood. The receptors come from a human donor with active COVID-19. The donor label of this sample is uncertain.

The CDR3 here is CASLADTDTQYF. Written as DNA, the CDR3 is TGTGCCAGTCTAGCCGACACAGATACGCAGTATTTT. This chain joins TRBV19 and TRBJ2-3, with a weak D call TRBD2 (5 bases). V was cut by 8 bases and J by 2 bases, with 8 bases left in between. Germline-derived CDR1 and CDR2 are LNHDA and SQIVND (reference sequence). The CDR3 totals 12 residues.

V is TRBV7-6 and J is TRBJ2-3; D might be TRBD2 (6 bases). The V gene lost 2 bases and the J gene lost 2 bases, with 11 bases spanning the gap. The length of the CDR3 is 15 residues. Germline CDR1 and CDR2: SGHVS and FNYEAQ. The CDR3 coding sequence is TGTGCCAGCAGCTTAAGTTCGGGGGACACAGATACGCAGTATTTT. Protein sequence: CASSLSSGDTDTQYF.